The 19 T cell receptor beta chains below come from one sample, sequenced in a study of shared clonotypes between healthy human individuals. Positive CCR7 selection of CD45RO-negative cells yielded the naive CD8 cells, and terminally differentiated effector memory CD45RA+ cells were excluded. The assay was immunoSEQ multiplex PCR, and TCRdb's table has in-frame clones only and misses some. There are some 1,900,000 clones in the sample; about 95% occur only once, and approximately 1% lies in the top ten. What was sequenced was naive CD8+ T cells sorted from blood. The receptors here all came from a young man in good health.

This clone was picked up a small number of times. CDR3 nucleotides: TGTGCCAGCCTCCCTGGGGGTAATTCACCCCTCCACTTT. Translated, it gives CASLPGGNSPLHF. The chain carries TRBV2 and TRBJ1-6; D possibly corresponds to TRBD1 (5 bases). This CDR3 has 13 residues. V lost 8 bases, J lost 6 bases, and 11 bases lay in between. Germline-derived CDR1 and CDR2 are SNHLY and FYNNEI.

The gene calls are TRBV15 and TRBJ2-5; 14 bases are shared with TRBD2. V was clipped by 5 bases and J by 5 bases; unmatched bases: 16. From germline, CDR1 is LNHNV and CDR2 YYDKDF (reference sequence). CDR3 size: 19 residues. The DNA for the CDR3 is TGTGCCACCAGCGGGGAGAGATGGGGACTAGCGGGAGCGTCGGAGACCCAGTACTTC. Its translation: CATSGERWGLAGASETQYF.

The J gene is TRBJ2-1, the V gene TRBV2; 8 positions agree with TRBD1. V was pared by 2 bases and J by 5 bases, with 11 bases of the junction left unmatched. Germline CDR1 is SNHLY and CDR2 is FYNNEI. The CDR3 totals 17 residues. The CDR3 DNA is TGTGCCAGCAGTGAATTAGGTCCAGGGGGCCTCAACAATGAGCAGTTCTTC. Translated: CASSELGPGGLNNEQFF.

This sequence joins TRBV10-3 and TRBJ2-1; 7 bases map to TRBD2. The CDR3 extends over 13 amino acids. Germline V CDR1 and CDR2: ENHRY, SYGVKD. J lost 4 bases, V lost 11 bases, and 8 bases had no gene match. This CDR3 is CAVEAGDYNEQFF. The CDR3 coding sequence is TGTGCCGTGGAGGCGGGAGATTACAATGAGCAGTTCTTC.

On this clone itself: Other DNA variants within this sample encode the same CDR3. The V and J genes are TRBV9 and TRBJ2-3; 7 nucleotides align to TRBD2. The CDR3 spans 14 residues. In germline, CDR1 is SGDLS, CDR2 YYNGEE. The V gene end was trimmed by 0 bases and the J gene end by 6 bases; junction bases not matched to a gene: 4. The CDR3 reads CASSVALGGDTQYF. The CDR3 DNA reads TGTGCCAGCAGCGTAGCGTTGGGGGGGGATACGCAGTATTTT.

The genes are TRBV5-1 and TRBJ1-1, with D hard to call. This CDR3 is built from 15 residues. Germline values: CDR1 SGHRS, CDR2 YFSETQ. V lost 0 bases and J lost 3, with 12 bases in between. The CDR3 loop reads CASSLEAGWDTEAFF. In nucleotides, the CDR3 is TGCGCCAGCAGCTTGGAGGCCGGGTGGGACACTGAAGCTTTCTTT.

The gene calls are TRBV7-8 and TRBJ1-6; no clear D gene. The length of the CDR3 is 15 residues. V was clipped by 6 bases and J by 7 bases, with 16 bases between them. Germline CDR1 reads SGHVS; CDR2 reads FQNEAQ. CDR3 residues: CASRKDGLRNSPLHF. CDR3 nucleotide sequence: TGTGCCAGCAGGAAGGACGGGCTAAGGAATTCACCCCTCCACTTT.

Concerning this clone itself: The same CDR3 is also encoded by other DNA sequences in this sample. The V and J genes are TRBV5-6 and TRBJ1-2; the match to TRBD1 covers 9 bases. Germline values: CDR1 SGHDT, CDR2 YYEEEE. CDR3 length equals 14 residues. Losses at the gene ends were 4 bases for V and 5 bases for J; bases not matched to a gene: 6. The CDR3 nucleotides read TGTGCCAGCAGCCCTGGGACAGGGTATTATGGCTACACCTTC. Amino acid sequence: CASSPGTGYYGYTF.

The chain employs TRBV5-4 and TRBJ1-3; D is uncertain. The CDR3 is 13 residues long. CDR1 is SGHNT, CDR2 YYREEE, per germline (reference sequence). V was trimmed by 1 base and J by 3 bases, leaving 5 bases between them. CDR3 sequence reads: CASSLLNGNTIYF. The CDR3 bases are TGTGCCAGCAGCTTGCTCAATGGAAACACCATATATTTT. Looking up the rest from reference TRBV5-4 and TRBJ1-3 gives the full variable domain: ETGVTQSPTHLIKTRGQQVTLRCSSQSGHNTVSWYQQALGQGPQFIFQYYREEENGRGNFPPRFSGLQFPNYSSELNVNALELDDSALYLCASSLLNGNTIYFGEGSWLTVV.

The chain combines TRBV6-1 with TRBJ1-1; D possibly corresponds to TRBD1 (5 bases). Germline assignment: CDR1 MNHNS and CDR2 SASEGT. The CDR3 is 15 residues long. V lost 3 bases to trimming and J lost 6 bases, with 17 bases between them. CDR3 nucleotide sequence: TGTGCCAGCAGTGACGTGAGGGACGGTTGGCCTGAAGCTTTCTTT. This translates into CASSDVRDGWPEAFF.

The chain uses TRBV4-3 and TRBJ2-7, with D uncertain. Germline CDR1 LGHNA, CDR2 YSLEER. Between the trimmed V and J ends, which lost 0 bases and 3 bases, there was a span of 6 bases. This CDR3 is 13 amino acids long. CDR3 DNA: TGCGCCAGCAGCCAAGATACCCTCTACGAGCAGTACTTC. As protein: CASSQDTLYEQYF.

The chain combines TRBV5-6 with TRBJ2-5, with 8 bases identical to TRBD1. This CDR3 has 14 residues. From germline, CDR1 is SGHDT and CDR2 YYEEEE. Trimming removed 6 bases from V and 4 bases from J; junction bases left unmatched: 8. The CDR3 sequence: CASTIQGAGETQYF. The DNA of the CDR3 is TGTGCCAGCACTATCCAGGGGGCGGGAGAGACCCAGTACTTC.

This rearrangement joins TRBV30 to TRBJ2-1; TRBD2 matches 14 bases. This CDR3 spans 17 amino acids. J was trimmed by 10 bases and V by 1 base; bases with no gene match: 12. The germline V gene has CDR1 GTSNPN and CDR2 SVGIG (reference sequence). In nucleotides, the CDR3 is TGTGCCTGGAGTGACTACGGACTAGCGGGAGGTCTGGAGGAGCAGTTCTTC. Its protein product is CAWSDYGLAGGLEEQFF. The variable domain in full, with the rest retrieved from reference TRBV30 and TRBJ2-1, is SQTIHQWPATLVQPVGSPLSLECTVEGTSNPNLYWYRQAAGRGLQLLFYSVGIGQISSEVPQNLSASRPQDRQFILSSKKLLLSDSGFYLCAWSDYGLAGGLEEQFFGPGTRLTVL.

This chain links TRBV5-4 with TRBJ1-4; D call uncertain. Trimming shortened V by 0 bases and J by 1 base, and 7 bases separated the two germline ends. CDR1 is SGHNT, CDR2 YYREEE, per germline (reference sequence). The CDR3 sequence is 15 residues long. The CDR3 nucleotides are TGTGCCAGCAGCTTGGTGGCAGGAACTAATGAAAAACTGTTTTTT. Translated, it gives CASSLVAGTNEKLFF. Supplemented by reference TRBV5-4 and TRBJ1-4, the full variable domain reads ETGVTQSPTHLIKTRGQQVTLRCSSQSGHNTVSWYQQALGQGPQFIFQYYREEENGRGNFPPRFSGLQFPNYSSELNVNALELDDSALYLCASSLVAGTNEKLFFGSGTQLSVL.

CDR3 in amino acids: CAISESGEREGFF. DNA for the CDR3: TGTGCCATCAGTGAGTCGGGTGAGCGGGAGGGGTTCTTC. V is TRBV10-3 and J is TRBJ2-1; 10 positions match TRBD2. The V gene end was trimmed by 0 bases and the J gene end by 15 bases; junction bases not matched to a gene: 5. The CDR3 is 13 amino acids. Per germline, CDR1 ENHRY and CDR2 SYGVKD.

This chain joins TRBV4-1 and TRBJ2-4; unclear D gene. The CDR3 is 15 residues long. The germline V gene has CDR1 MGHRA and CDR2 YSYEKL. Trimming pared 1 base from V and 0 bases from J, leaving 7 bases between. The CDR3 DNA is TGCGCCAGCAGCCAAGTATTGGGAGCCAAAAACATTCAGTACTTC. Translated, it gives CASSQVLGAKNIQYF.

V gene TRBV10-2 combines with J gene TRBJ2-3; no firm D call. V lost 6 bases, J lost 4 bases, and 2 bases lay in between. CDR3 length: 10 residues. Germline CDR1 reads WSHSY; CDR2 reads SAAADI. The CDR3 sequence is CASRADTQYF. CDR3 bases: TGCGCCAGCAGGGCAGATACGCAGTATTTT.

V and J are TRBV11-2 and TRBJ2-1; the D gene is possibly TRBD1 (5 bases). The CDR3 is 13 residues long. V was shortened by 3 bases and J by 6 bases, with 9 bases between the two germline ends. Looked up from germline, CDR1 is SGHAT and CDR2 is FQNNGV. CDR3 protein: CASSFSGINEQFF. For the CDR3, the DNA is TGTGCCAGCAGCTTTTCAGGGATCAATGAGCAGTTCTTC.

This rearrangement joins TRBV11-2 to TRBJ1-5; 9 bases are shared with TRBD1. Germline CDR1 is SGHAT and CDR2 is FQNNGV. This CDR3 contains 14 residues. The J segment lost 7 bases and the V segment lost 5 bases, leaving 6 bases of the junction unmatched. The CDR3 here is CASSMDRGDQPQHF. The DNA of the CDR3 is TGTGCCAGCAGCATGGACAGGGGAGACCAGCCCCAGCATTTT.